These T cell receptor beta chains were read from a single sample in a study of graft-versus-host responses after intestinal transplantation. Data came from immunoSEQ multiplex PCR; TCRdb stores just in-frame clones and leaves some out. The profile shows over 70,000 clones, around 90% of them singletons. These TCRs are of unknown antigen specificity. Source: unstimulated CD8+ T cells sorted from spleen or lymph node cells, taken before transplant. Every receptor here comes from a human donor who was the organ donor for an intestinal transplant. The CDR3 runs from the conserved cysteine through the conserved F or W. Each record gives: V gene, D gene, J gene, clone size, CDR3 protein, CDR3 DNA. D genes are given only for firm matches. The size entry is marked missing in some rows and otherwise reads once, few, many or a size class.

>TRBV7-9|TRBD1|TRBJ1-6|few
CASSEGQGNSPLHF
TGTGCCAGCAGCGAGGGACAGGGTAATTCACCCCTCCACTTT
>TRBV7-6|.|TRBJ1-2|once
CASSLGPEGRGTYGYTF
TGTGCCAGCAGCTTAGGCCCGGAGGGACGGGGAACCTATGGCTACACCTTC
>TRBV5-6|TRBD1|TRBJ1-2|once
CASSLNEGQGFGYGYTF
TGTGCCAGCAGCTTAAATGAAGGACAGGGGTTTGGCTATGGCTACACCTTC
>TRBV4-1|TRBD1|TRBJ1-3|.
CASSQDRGSGNTIYF
TGCGCCAGCAGCCAAGACAGGGGGTCCGGAAACACCATATATTTT
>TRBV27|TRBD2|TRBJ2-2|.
CASSSWSGTKAGELFF
TGTGCCAGCAGTTCATGGAGCGGGACCAAAGCCGGGGAGCTGTTTTTT
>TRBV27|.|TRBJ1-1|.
CASSLTKNTEAFF
TGTGCCAGCAGTTTGACAAAGAACACTGAAGCTTTCTTT
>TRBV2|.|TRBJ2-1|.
CATGSPSRRGWNEQFF
TGTGCCACCGGGTCCCCGAGCAGGCGGGGTTGGAATGAGCAGTTCTTC
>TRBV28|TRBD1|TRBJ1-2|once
CASNFNGVVGTVYGYTF
TGTGCCAGCAACTTCAACGGGGTTGTGGGGACAGTTTATGGCTACACCTTC
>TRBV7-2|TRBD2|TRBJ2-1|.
CASSLRLADLLGEQFF
TGTGCCAGCAGCTTAAGACTAGCGGACCTGCTGGGAGAGCAGTTCTTC
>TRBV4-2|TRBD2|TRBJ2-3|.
CASSQDRWRTSGGLSTDTQYF
TGTGCCAGCAGCCAAGATCGGTGGAGGACTAGCGGGGGGCTCAGCACAGATACGCAGTATTTT
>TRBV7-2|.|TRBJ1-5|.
CASSLVQAPQPQHF
TGTGCCAGCAGCTTAGTACAGGCCCCTCAGCCCCAGCATTTT
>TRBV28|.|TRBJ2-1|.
CASSLGQVGDTIQSSYNEQFF
TGTGCCAGCAGTTTAGGCCAAGTGGGGGACACGATACAGAGCTCCTACAATGAGCAGTTCTTC
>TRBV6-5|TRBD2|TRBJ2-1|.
CASSYSGGGDYNEQFF
TGTGCCAGCAGTTACTCGGGCGGGGGGGACTACAATGAGCAGTTCTTC
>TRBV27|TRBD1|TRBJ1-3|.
CASSLFTPWGYRGPGNTIYF
TGTGCCAGCAGTTTATTCACTCCCTGGGGGTACAGGGGGCCTGGAAACACCATATATTTT
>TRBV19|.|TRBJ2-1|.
CASSILEHEQFF
TGTGCCAGTAGTATACTCGAGCATGAGCAGTTCTTC
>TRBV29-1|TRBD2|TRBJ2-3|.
CSVPLAGGPDTQYF
TGCAGCGTGCCTCTAGCGGGGGGCCCAGATACGCAGTATTTT
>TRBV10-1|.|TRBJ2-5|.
CASSDSAGRYTETQYF
TGCGCCAGCAGTGACTCGGCAGGGAGGTATACAGAGACCCAGTACTTC
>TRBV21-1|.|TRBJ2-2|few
CASSIPTGTGGELFF
TGTGCCAGCAGCATTCCGACAGGGACGGGCGGGGAGCTGTTTTTT
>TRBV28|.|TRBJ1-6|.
CASRRGTLHF
TGTGCCAGTAGAAGGGGAACCCTCCACTTT
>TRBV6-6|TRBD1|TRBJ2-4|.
CASRLQGKAKNIQYF
TGTGCCAGCAGACTACAGGGGAAGGCCAAAAACATTCAGTACTTC
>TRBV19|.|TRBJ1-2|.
CASSSPDYYGYTF
TGTGCCAGTAGTTCTCCAGATTACTATGGCTACACCTTC
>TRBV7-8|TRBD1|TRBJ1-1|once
CASSLTGGNTEAFF
TGTGCCAGCAGCTTAACAGGGGGGAACACTGAAGCTTTCTTT
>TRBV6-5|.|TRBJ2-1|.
CASSYLLGGPYNEQFF
TGTGCCAGCAGTTACCTCCTTGGCGGCCCCTACAATGAGCAGTTCTTC
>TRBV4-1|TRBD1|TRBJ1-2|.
CASSPRQGDIDYGYTF
TGCGCCAGCAGCCCCCGACAGGGTGATATAGATTATGGCTACACCTTC
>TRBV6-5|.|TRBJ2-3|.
CASSGWDIKDTQYF
TGTGCCAGCAGTGGGTGGGACATCAAAGATACGCAGTATTTT
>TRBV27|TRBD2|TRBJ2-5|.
CASSLIFGSSGQSSETQYF
TGTGCCAGCAGTTTAATTTTTGGTTCTAGCGGGCAGTCTTCAGAGACCCAGTACTTC
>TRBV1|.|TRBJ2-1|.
CTSSHGQESGGYNEQFF
TGCACCAGCAGCCATGGTCAGGAGAGCGGGGGCTACAATGAGCAGTTCTTC
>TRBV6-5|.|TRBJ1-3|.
CASSSGRSGNTIYF
TGTGCCAGCAGTTCCGGGAGGTCTGGAAACACCATATATTTT
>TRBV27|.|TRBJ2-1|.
CASSLFGAANEQFF
TGTGCCAGCAGTTTATTTGGGGCAGCCAATGAGCAGTTCTTC
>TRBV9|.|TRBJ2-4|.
CASSVGSTGVKNIQYF
TGTGCCAGCAGCGTAGGATCAACCGGGGTCAAAAACATTCAGTACTTC
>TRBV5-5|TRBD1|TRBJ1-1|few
CASSLAFGTVNTEAFF
TGTGCCAGCAGCTTGGCCTTCGGGACAGTGAACACTGAAGCTTTCTTT
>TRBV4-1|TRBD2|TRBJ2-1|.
CASSQDELAGYNEQFF
TGCGCCAGCAGCCAAGATGAACTAGCGGGGTACAATGAGCAGTTCTTC
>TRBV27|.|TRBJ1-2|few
CASSFLTGNGYTF
TGTGCCAGCAGTTTCCTAACAGGGAATGGCTACACCTTC
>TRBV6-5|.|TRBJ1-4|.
CASSYSSGSWEKLFF
TGTGCCAGCAGTTACTCATCCGGGTCTTGGGAAAAACTGTTTTTT
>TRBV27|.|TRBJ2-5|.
CASSLLASRGETQYF
TGTGCCAGCAGTTTACTAGCGTCCCGGGGAGAGACCCAGTACTTC
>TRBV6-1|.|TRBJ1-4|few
CASSAPTTPDEKLFF
TGTGCCAGCAGTGCCCCGACAACTCCGGATGAAAAACTGTTTTTT
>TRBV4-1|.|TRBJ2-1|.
CASSQEGGSGYNNEQFF
TGCGCCAGCAGCCAAGAAGGGGGTTCAGGGTACAACAATGAGCAGTTCTTC
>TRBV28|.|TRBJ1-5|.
CASSLEEFGQPQHF
TGTGCCAGCAGTTTGGAGGAGTTCGGCCAGCCCCAGCATTTT
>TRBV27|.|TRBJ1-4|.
CASSSTIVTTNEKLFF
TGTGCCAGCAGTTCTACGATTGTCACGACTAATGAAAAACTGTTTTTT
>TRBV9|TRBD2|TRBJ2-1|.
CASSVAIRGGYNEQFF
TGTGCCAGCAGCGTAGCTATTCGGGGGGGGTACAATGAGCAGTTCTTC
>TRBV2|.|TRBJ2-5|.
CATTPSRETQYF
TGTGCCACCACCCCTAGCCGAGAGACCCAGTACTTC
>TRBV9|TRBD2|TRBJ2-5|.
CASSVVSGGAAETQYF
TGTGCCAGCAGCGTAGTGAGCGGGGGGGCCGCAGAGACCCAGTACTTC
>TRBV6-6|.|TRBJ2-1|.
CASSYNGNEQFF
TGTGCCAGCAGTTACAACGGGAATGAGCAGTTCTTC
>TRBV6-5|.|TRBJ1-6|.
CASSPGAYNSPLHF
TGTGCCAGCAGCCCAGGGGCCTATAATTCACCCCTCCACTTT
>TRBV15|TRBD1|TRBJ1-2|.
CATSTPGGSGYTF
TGTGCCACCAGCACCCCAGGGGGCAGCGGCTACACCTTC
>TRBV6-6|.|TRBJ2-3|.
CASSSGHTDTQYF
TGTGCCAGCAGCTCGGGACACACAGATACGCAGTATTTT
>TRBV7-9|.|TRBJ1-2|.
CASNMRGQDYGYTF
TGTGCCAGCAATATGAGAGGGCAGGACTATGGCTACACTTTC
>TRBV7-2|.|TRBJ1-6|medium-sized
CASRGGRVYNSPLHF
TGTGCCAGCAGGGGCGGGAGGGTCTATAATTCACCCCTCCACTTT
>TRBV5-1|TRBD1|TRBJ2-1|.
CASSFGQGLNEQFF
TGCGCCAGCAGCTTCGGACAGGGTTTGAATGAGCAGTTCTTC
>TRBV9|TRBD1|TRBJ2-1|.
CASSVRQGPDNEQFF
TGTGCCAGCAGCGTGAGACAGGGCCCCGACAATGAGCAGTTCTTC
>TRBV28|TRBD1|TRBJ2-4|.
CASSSIQGASKNIQYF
TGTGCCAGCAGTTCAATACAGGGGGCGAGTAAAAACATTCAGTACTTC
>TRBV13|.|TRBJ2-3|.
CASSLARAWARDTQYF
TGTGCCAGCAGCTTAGCCCGAGCTTGGGCTCGAGATACGCAGTATTTT
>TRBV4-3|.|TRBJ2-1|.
CASSPQEQGSYNEQFF
TGCGCCAGCAGCCCACAAGAACAGGGTTCCTACAATGAGCAGTTCTTC
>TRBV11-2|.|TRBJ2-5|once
CASSWDFQETQYF
TGTGCCAGCAGCTGGGACTTCCAAGAGACCCAGTACTTC
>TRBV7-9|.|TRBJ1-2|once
CASSSTLQGERHGYTF
TGTGCCAGCAGCTCGACATTACAGGGAGAGAGGCATGGCTACACCTTC
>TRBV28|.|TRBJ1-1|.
CASRLAGAEAFF
TGTGCCAGCAGGCTCGCGGGGGCTGAAGCTTTCTTT